Listed below are T cell receptor beta chains from one sample, sequenced in a study of T cells in Graves' hyperthyroidism and ophthalmopathy. One entry per CDR3 protein results from TCRdb running MiXCR on the multiplex PCR reads. Among hundreds of thousands of distinct CDR3 sequences listed, approximately 21% were seen once. Sequenced material: blood. The receptors originated from a man in his thirties or forties with Graves' ophthalmopathy. Both conserved end residues are part of each CDR3. Fields, in order: clone size, V gene, J gene, D gene, CDR3 DNA, CDR3 protein. The D gene is left open where the match is weak. Clone size appears in some rows only: once, few, many, or a class for an expanded clone.

size: NA; V: TRBV29-1; J: TRBJ2-1; D: TRBD2; DNA: TGCAGCGTGGCGACTAGCGGGCTCTACAATGAGCAGTTCTTC; CDR3: CSVATSGLYNEQFF
size: many; V: TRBV5-1; J: TRBJ2-4; D: NA; DNA: TGCGCCAGCAGCTTAGGATCACAAAACATTCAGTACTTC; CDR3: CASSLGSQNIQYF
size: NA; V: TRBV24-1; J: TRBJ2-1; D: TRBD2; DNA: TGTGCCACCAGTGCTGGGACTAGCGGGAGAAATGAGCAGTTCTTC; CDR3: CATSAGTSGRNEQFF
size: few; V: TRBV7-2; J: TRBJ2-2; D: NA; DNA: TGTGCCAGCAGCTTAAGGCAGGTGGACACCGGGGAGCTGTTTTTT; CDR3: CASSLRQVDTGELFF
size: NA; V: TRBV11-1; J: TRBJ1-1; D: NA; DNA: TGTGCCAGCAGCTTGAGCGGGAGGGGTCTTATGAACACTGAAGCTTTCTTT; CDR3: CASSLSGRGLMNTEAFF
size: many; V: TRBV2; J: TRBJ2-1; D: NA; DNA: TGTGCCAGCAGTGAGAGGGCGGGTTACAATGAGCAGTTCTTC; CDR3: CASSERAGYNEQFF
size: few; V: TRBV5-1; J: TRBJ2-1; D: NA; DNA: TGCGCCAGCAAAGGACTCTCATCCTTCAATGAGCAGTTCTTC; CDR3: CASKGLSSFNEQFF
size: few; V: TRBV5-1; J: TRBJ2-1; D: NA; DNA: TGCGCCAGCAGCTTGGGGCCGACTAGTTTAGATGAGCAGTTCTTC; CDR3: CASSLGPTSLDEQFF
size: NA; V: TRBV6-5; J: TRBJ1-5; D: NA; DNA: TGTGCCAGCAGTTACGGAGGGAGATATAGCAATCAGCCCCAGCATTTT; CDR3: CASSYGGRYSNQPQHF
size: many; V: TRBV5-8; J: TRBJ2-1; D: TRBD2; DNA: TGTGCCAGCAGCTTGGTAGGACTAGCCGACTACAATGAGCAGTTCTTC; CDR3: CASSLVGLADYNEQFF
size: many; V: TRBV5-1; J: TRBJ2-1; D: NA; DNA: TGCGCCAGCAGCTTGGTACCGGGGAATTCCTACAATGAGCAGTTCTTC; CDR3: CASSLVPGNSYNEQFF
size: NA; V: TRBV13; J: TRBJ2-5; D: NA; DNA: TGTGCCAGCAGCCCCCCTTGGGCAGGTGAAGAGACCCAGTACTTC; CDR3: CASSPPWAGEETQYF
size: few; V: TRBV20-1; J: TRBJ2-1; D: TRBD2; DNA: TGCAGTGCTGAAGAGATCGCGCTAGCGGGGGGGCAGTTCTTC; CDR3: CSAEEIALAGGQFF
size: few; V: TRBV10-3; J: TRBJ1-1; D: TRBD1; DNA: TGTGCCATCAGTGGGACAGGGGGGAACACTGAAGCTTTCTTT; CDR3: CAISGTGGNTEAFF
size: few; V: TRBV6-5; J: TRBJ2-1; D: NA; DNA: TGTGCCAGCAGTTACTCAACTGCCAATGAGCAGTTCTTC; CDR3: CASSYSTANEQFF
size: NA; V: TRBV3-1; J: TRBJ1-4; D: NA; DNA: TGTGCCAGCAGCGCCGACCGGAATGAAAAACTGTTTTTT; CDR3: CASSADRNEKLFF
size: few; V: TRBV4-2; J: TRBJ1-2; D: NA; DNA: TGTGCCAGCAGCCGAAAGGCTGAGGTTAGGGACTATGGCTACACCTTC; CDR3: CASSRKAEVRDYGYTF
size: few; V: TRBV29-1; J: TRBJ2-7; D: TRBD2; DNA: TGCAGCGTCGTGACTAGCGGGAGGTACGAGCAGTACTTC; CDR3: CSVVTSGRYEQYF
size: NA; V: TRBV18; J: TRBJ1-4; D: NA; DNA: TGTGCCAGCTCACGACGGCCGAGGGGTGGTAATGAAAAACTGTTTTTT; CDR3: CASSRRPRGGNEKLFF
size: NA; V: TRBV4-2; J: TRBJ1-1; D: TRBD1; DNA: TGTACCAGCAGCCCTCTCGCAGCCGGGACAGGGAACACTGAAGCTTTCTTT; CDR3: CTSSPLAAGTGNTEAFF
size: NA; V: TRBV6-1; J: TRBJ2-2; D: TRBD1; DNA: TGTGCCAGCAGAAGGAACGGACAGGTTGACACCGGGGAGCTGTTTTTT; CDR3: CASRRNGQVDTGELFF
size: NA; V: TRBV12-3/TRBV12-4; J: TRBJ2-7; D: NA; DNA: TGTGCCAGCAGTTTAGCAGGGGGCTTTAGGGACTACTACTACGAGCAGTACTTC; CDR3: CASSLAGGFRDYYYEQYF
size: NA; V: TRBV28; J: TRBJ2-7; D: TRBD1; DNA: TGTGCCAGCAGTCGCAACCCAGGGACAGGGGGGTCCTACGAGCAGTACTTC; CDR3: CASSRNPGTGGSYEQYF
size: few; V: TRBV27; J: TRBJ1-4; D: NA; DNA: TGTGCCAGCAGTTTGTCTCACAACGAAAAACTGTTTTTT; CDR3: CASSLSHNEKLFF
size: once; V: TRBV12-3/TRBV12-4; J: TRBJ1-5; D: NA; DNA: TGTGCCAGCAGCCACATAGGGCCCCAGCATTTT; CDR3: CASSHIGPQHF
size: NA; V: TRBV3-1; J: TRBJ2-1; D: NA; DNA: TGTGCCAGCAGCACTCAAGGAAATGAGCAGTTCTTC; CDR3: CASSTQGNEQFF
size: few; V: TRBV28; J: TRBJ2-2; D: TRBD1; DNA: TGTGCCAGCAAACTAAATGACAGGGGTTTCGGCGGGGAGCTGTTTTTT; CDR3: CASKLNDRGFGGELFF
size: many; V: TRBV11-2; J: TRBJ1-1; D: NA; DNA: TGTGCCAGCAGCTTAGCACATGAAGCTTTCTTT; CDR3: CASSLAHEAFF
size: few; V: TRBV24-1; J: TRBJ2-3; D: TRBD1; DNA: TGTGCCACCAGTGATCGGACAGGGGGGCGAGGAGATACGCAGTATTTT; CDR3: CATSDRTGGRGDTQYF
size: NA; V: TRBV19; J: TRBJ2-5; D: NA; DNA: TGTGCCAGTAGTCCTGGGGACTTACAGTACTTC; CDR3: CASSPGDLQYF
size: NA; V: TRBV18; J: TRBJ2-1; D: TRBD2; DNA: TGTGCCAGCTCACTTTCTAGCGGGGTCTACAATGAGCAGTTCTTC; CDR3: CASSLSSGVYNEQFF
size: NA; V: TRBV6-1; J: TRBJ2-7; D: NA; DNA: TGTGCCAGCACCAGAGACCAGACGAGCTCCTACGAGCAGTACTTC; CDR3: CASTRDQTSSYEQYF
size: few; V: TRBV20-1; J: TRBJ2-3; D: TRBD2; DNA: TGCAGTGCTAGAGATCGTGAGCGGGAGAGCACAGATACGCAGTATTTT; CDR3: CSARDRERESTDTQYF
size: NA; V: TRBV6-9; J: TRBJ2-5; D: NA; DNA: TGTGCCAGCAGTTATCGCCGGGGTAGCTCCCCAGAGACCCAGTACTTC; CDR3: CASSYRRGSSPETQYF
size: many; V: TRBV7-9; J: TRBJ2-1; D: NA; DNA: TGTGCCAGCAGCCCCCTGGCGAATGAGCAGTTCTTC; CDR3: CASSPLANEQFF
size: NA; V: TRBV5-1; J: TRBJ2-7; D: TRBD1; DNA: TGCGCCAGCAGCTGGGGACAGGGGGCCGGCGGGCAGTACTTC; CDR3: CASSWGQGAGGQYF
size: NA; V: TRBV27; J: TRBJ2-7; D: NA; DNA: TGTGCCAGCAGTACGGGAGCACGGTACGAGCAGTACTTC; CDR3: CASSTGARYEQYF
size: many; V: TRBV28; J: TRBJ1-1; D: TRBD1; DNA: TGTGCCAGCAGCTATAATAGCAGGGGGCGCTCTGAAGCTTTCTTT; CDR3: CASSYNSRGRSEAFF
size: few; V: TRBV28; J: TRBJ1-2; D: NA; DNA: TGTGCCAGCAGTTCAGAGTGGGGGCCGTCCCATGGAGGCTACACCTTC; CDR3: CASSSEWGPSHGGYTF
size: NA; V: TRBV2; J: TRBJ2-3; D: NA; DNA: TGTGCCAGCAGTAAGCTAGCGACTAGCACAGATACGCAGTATTTT; CDR3: CASSKLATSTDTQYF
size: NA; V: TRBV20-1; J: TRBJ2-5; D: NA; DNA: TGCAGTGCTAGGTCTAGCTGGGAGACCCAGTACTTC; CDR3: CSARSSWETQYF
size: NA; V: TRBV27; J: TRBJ2-3; D: NA; DNA: TGTGCCAGCAGACCCCTAGCGTCAGATACGCAGTATTTT; CDR3: CASRPLASDTQYF
size: few; V: TRBV13; J: TRBJ2-6; D: TRBD1; DNA: TGTGCCAGCAGCTTTCGGACAGGGGATGTTGGGGCCAACGTCCTGACTTTC; CDR3: CASSFRTGDVGANVLTF
size: NA; V: TRBV13; J: TRBJ2-5; D: TRBD2; DNA: TGTGCCAGCAGCTTAAAGCGGTGGGCTAGCGGGTTAGAGACCCAGTACTTC; CDR3: CASSLKRWASGLETQYF
size: few; V: TRBV24-1; J: TRBJ2-1; D: TRBD2; DNA: TGTGCCACCAGTGATTGGTTTAGCGGGAGTGGGTACAATGAGCAGTTCTTC; CDR3: CATSDWFSGSGYNEQFF
size: few; V: TRBV12-3/TRBV12-4; J: TRBJ1-2; D: TRBD1; DNA: TGTGCCAGCAGTCCCCGACAGGGGAGGGGTGGCTACACCTTC; CDR3: CASSPRQGRGGYTF
size: many; V: TRBV2; J: TRBJ2-7; D: TRBD2; DNA: TGTGCCAGCAGGGACTGGACTAGAAGCGACGAGCAGTACTTC; CDR3: CASRDWTRSDEQYF
size: NA; V: TRBV24-1; J: TRBJ2-3; D: NA; DNA: TGTGCCACCAGTGAATCTGGAGGGGTCCACCACACAGATACGCAGTATTTT; CDR3: CATSESGGVHHTDTQYF
size: few; V: TRBV2; J: TRBJ2-7; D: NA; DNA: TGTGCCAGCAGCCGCTTTCGGGACGCCGCCTACGAGCAGTACTTC; CDR3: CASSRFRDAAYEQYF
size: NA; V: TRBV19; J: TRBJ2-5; D: NA; DNA: TGTGCCAGTAGGGGGACGGTACAAGAGACCCAGTACTTC; CDR3: CASRGTVQETQYF
size: few; V: TRBV15; J: TRBJ1-2; D: NA; DNA: TGTGCCACCAGCAGAGTCAGGACAGCCTATGGCTACACCTTC; CDR3: CATSRVRTAYGYTF
size: NA; V: TRBV20-1; J: TRBJ1-4; D: NA; DNA: TGCAGTGCTAGAGATCCATCCAGGGAATACCCGGATAATGAAAAACTGTTTTTT; CDR3: CSARDPSREYPDNEKLFF
size: NA; V: TRBV12-3/TRBV12-4; J: TRBJ2-2; D: NA; DNA: TGTGCCAGTAGTTCTTCGAGGAACACCGGGGAGCTGTTTTTT; CDR3: CASSSSRNTGELFF
size: many; V: TRBV5-1; J: TRBJ2-2; D: TRBD2; DNA: TGCGCCAGCAGCTTGACTAGCGGGCCGAACACCGGGGAGCTGTTTTTT; CDR3: CASSLTSGPNTGELFF